Listed below are T cell receptor beta chains from one sample, sequenced in a study of blood T cell repertoires in COVID-19. The data were produced by immunoSEQ multiplex PCR, yet TCRdb's version contains in-frame clones alone and is incomplete. The sample holds approximately 250,000 clones, around 90% seen once. The sequenced material came from peripheral blood. These TCRs come from a man aged 30 to 39 with COVID-19, enrolled during active disease. The CDR3 runs from the conserved cysteine through the conserved F or W. A D gene is named only where the DNA matches it firmly. Size tells how often a clone was seen (once, few, many) or the class of an expanded clone, and some rows leave it out.

TGTGCCAGCAGCGTGGGACTAGCCCCCGATACGCAGTATTTT	CASSVGLAPDTQYF	.	TRBD2	TRBV7-9	TRBJ2-3
TGTGCCAGCAGCTTAGCGGGACAGGGGTACGAGCAGTACTTC	CASSLAGQGYEQYF	.	TRBD1	TRBV7-9	TRBJ2-7
TGTGCCAGCAGTTCTCCGGGGGGGCAGGGGAGTGAAAAACTGTTTTTT	CASSSPGGQGSEKLFF	.	.	TRBV28	TRBJ1-4
TGTGCCAGCAGCCCCACACAAAATCCTCCAAATGAGCAGTTCTTC	CASSPTQNPPNEQFF	.	.	TRBV14	TRBJ2-1
TGTGCCAGCAGTTACTTAGCGGGGGGAGAGACCCAGTACTTC	CASSYLAGGETQYF	.	TRBD2	TRBV28	TRBJ2-5
TGTGCCAGCAGCTTAGTAGGGCCTAGCGGGGTCTACGAGCAGTACTTC	CASSLVGPSGVYEQYF	.	TRBD2	TRBV7-9	TRBJ2-7
TGTGCCAGCAGCTTGGGTACGGGGTTGAACACTGAAGCTTTCTTT	CASSLGTGLNTEAFF	.	.	TRBV7-6	TRBJ1-1
TGTGCCAGCAGCCCCCTGACACTCGGGGAGCTGTTTTTT	CASSPLTLGELFF	.	.	TRBV7-9	TRBJ2-2
TGTGCCTGCACGGGTGGCGGCTACACCTTC	CACTGGGYTF	.	.	TRBV6-5	TRBJ1-2
TGTGCCAGCTCACCTCTTCTCCAGGGGGCTGACACTGAAGCTTTCTTT	CASSPLLQGADTEAFF	.	TRBD1	TRBV18	TRBJ1-1
TGTGCCAGTAGTAGACAGGAGAATCAGCCCCAGCATTTT	CASSRQENQPQHF	.	.	TRBV19	TRBJ1-5
TGTGCCAGCAGCTCCCCCCCGTTCGGCAGGGGGGACGACCTCTATGGCTACACCTTC	CASSSPPFGRGDDLYGYTF	.	.	TRBV12-1	TRBJ1-2
TGCGCCAGCAGCGCAGGGGGCGCATCGAGGGCTTTCTTT	CASSAGGASRAFF	once	TRBD1	TRBV5-1	TRBJ1-1
TGTGCCAGCAGCCGATTGACAGGGGAGGCCACTGAAGCTTTCTTT	CASSRLTGEATEAFF	.	TRBD1	TRBV11-2	TRBJ1-1
TGTGCCAGCAGCGCCGGGGGGTACTCCTACGAGCAGTACTTC	CASSAGGYSYEQYF	.	TRBD2	TRBV9	TRBJ2-7
TGCAGCGTTGTGGAAGCAACGGGGCAGCCCCAGCATTTT	CSVVEATGQPQHF	.	.	TRBV29-1	TRBJ1-5
TGCGCCAGCAGCCGTCTACAGTACAATGAGCAGTTCTTC	CASSRLQYNEQFF	.	.	TRBV4-1	TRBJ2-1
TGTGCCACCAGTCGACAGGGCCCTATCTACGAGCAGTACTTC	CATSRQGPIYEQYF	.	TRBD1	TRBV24-1	TRBJ2-7
TGTGCCAGCAGCTTTAATCTGGGGGCTGGAGGCTACACCTTC	CASSFNLGAGGYTF	.	.	TRBV5-6	TRBJ1-2
TGCAGTGCCGACACGAACACTGAAGCTTTCTTT	CSADTNTEAFF	.	.	TRBV20-1	TRBJ1-1
TGTGCCAGCAGCCAAGAAGGGAGCAACAACTATGGCTACACCTTC	CASSQEGSNNYGYTF	.	.	TRBV3-1/TRBV3-2	TRBJ1-2
TGTGCCTGGACCCCCCCCCGAGACAGCTCTGGAAACACCATATATTTT	CAWTPPRDSSGNTIYF	.	.	TRBV30	TRBJ1-3
TGTGCCAGTAGTATCAGCGGGGGGCCCCCCCTTGAGCAGTTCTTC	CASSISGGPPLEQFF	.	TRBD2	TRBV19	TRBJ2-1
TGTGCCAGCAGTGGTAAGGGAGTTGCTTTCTTT	CASSGKGVAFF	.	.	TRBV2	TRBJ1-1
TGTGCCAGCAGCGGAGACAGGGATGGCTACACCTTC	CASSGDRDGYTF	.	TRBD1	TRBV7-9	TRBJ1-2
TGTGCTAGTGGTTTCGGAGTTCGTTCTAATGGCTACACCTTC	CASGFGVRSNGYTF	.	.	TRBV12-5	TRBJ1-2
TGTGCCAGCAGCCAAGGCACTAGCGGGACTAGCACAGATACGCAGTATTTT	CASSQGTSGTSTDTQYF	.	TRBD2	TRBV11-3	TRBJ2-3
TGTGCCAGCAGTGAAAGGGGTGGCGATCAGCCCCAGCATTTT	CASSERGGDQPQHF	.	.	TRBV6-1	TRBJ1-5
TGTGCCAGTAGTAACGCGGGCACCGGGGAGCTGTTTTTT	CASSNAGTGELFF	.	.	TRBV19	TRBJ2-2
TGTGCCAGTTTGCAGGGGGCGAGTGGTGAGCAGTTCTTC	CASLQGASGEQFF	.	TRBD1	TRBV5-4	TRBJ2-1
TGCGCCAGCAGTGAGGGGACATGGTCTACTAATGAAAAACTGTTTTTT	CASSEGTWSTNEKLFF	.	.	TRBV10-2	TRBJ1-4
TGTGCCAGCAGCTCTAGCGGGGGTGTGGATACGCAGTATTTT	CASSSSGGVDTQYF	.	TRBD2	TRBV7-9	TRBJ2-3
TGTGCCAGCAGCGCGGGACAGGGATTGAATTCACCCCTCCACTTT	CASSAGQGLNSPLHF	.	TRBD1	TRBV5-5	TRBJ1-6
TGTGCCAGCAGCCAAGACAGGGTTAGGCGAGAGACCCAGTACTTC	CASSQDRVRRETQYF	.	.	TRBV14	TRBJ2-5
TGTGCCAGCAGCCAAGCAGGCAAAGCTTTCTTT	CASSQAGKAFF	.	.	TRBV3-1/TRBV3-2	TRBJ1-1
TGCGCCAGCAGATCTCAGGGAGGGCCCTATGGCTACACCTTC	CASRSQGGPYGYTF	.	.	TRBV5-1	TRBJ1-2
TGTGCCAGCAGCGTAGGAGACAGGGTGAGGGATGAGCAGTTCTTC	CASSVGDRVRDEQFF	.	TRBD1	TRBV9	TRBJ2-1
TGTGCCAGCAGTCTACAGGTGGAGGGCAAAAACATTCAGTACTTC	CASSLQVEGKNIQYF	.	.	TRBV6-5	TRBJ2-4
TGTGCCAGCAGCTTGGACCCAGTTAGCGGGGAAGAGACCCAGTACTTC	CASSLDPVSGEETQYF	.	TRBD2	TRBV5-4	TRBJ2-5
TGTGCCAGCAGCTCCGGGGGGGGACCCTATGGCTACACCTTC	CASSSGGGPYGYTF	.	.	TRBV7-9	TRBJ1-2
TGTGCCAGCAGCTTTACAGGATCTGAAGCTTTCTTT	CASSFTGSEAFF	.	.	TRBV11-2	TRBJ1-1
TGTGCCACCGCGGCGGCAAGCTCCTACGAGCAGTACTTC	CATAAASSYEQYF	.	.	TRBV7-9	TRBJ2-7
TGTGCCAGTAGTGTGGGGACTAGCGGGGGGGAAGAGACCCAGTACTTC	CASSVGTSGGEETQYF	.	TRBD2	TRBV19	TRBJ2-5
TGTGCCAGCTCACAGGGACAGGGCTGGACTGAAGCTTTCTTT	CASSQGQGWTEAFF	once	TRBD1	TRBV18	TRBJ1-1
TGTGCCAGTAGTGTCACAGGGGTGTTCGGCTATGGCTACACCTTC	CASSVTGVFGYGYTF	.	TRBD1	TRBV19	TRBJ1-2
TGTGCCAGCAGCTTGTCTAGAAATTCACCCCTCCACTTT	CASSLSRNSPLHF	.	.	TRBV5-4	TRBJ1-6
TGTGCCAGCTCTCACGGACATGTGAGCTCTGGAAACACCATATATTTT	CASSHGHVSSGNTIYF	.	.	TRBV2	TRBJ1-3
TGTGCCAGCAGCGTTGGCCGAGGGTCTACAGGGACCGGGGAGCTGTTTTTT	CASSVGRGSTGTGELFF	.	.	TRBV9	TRBJ2-2
TGTGCCAGACAAGGCTGGCGGGGGGCCCACAATGAGCAGTTCTTC	CARQGWRGAHNEQFF	few	TRBD2	TRBV9	TRBJ2-1
TGCGCCAGCAGCTTGGCTCACAGGGGATGGGGCCAAGAGACCCAGTACTTC	CASSLAHRGWGQETQYF	.	TRBD1	TRBV5-1	TRBJ2-5
TGTGCCAGTAGTGTACAGGGATCCTATGGCTACACCTTC	CASSVQGSYGYTF	once	.	TRBV19	TRBJ1-2
TGTGCCTGGACCGGAGGACAGCCCTATGGCTACACCTTC	CAWTGGQPYGYTF	once	.	TRBV30	TRBJ1-2
TGTGCCAGCAGCGCGGGACAGGGCCATGGCTACACCTTC	CASSAGQGHGYTF	once	TRBD1	TRBV9	TRBJ1-2
TGTGCCAGCCATTCAGTGGGGCCGTACCCCTCTGGAAACACCATATATTTT	CASHSVGPYPSGNTIYF	.	.	TRBV7-9	TRBJ1-3
TGTGCCAGCAGACCTCCCAGACAGGGGACCTACGAGCAGTACTTC	CASRPPRQGTYEQYF	.	TRBD1	TRBV11-2	TRBJ2-7
TGTGCCAGCAGGCTGGACAGGGGACTCCTTAACTATGGCTACACCTTC	CASRLDRGLLNYGYTF	.	TRBD1	TRBV28	TRBJ1-2
TGTGCCAGCAGGGGGGGGACCGGGGAGCTGTTTTTT	CASRGGTGELFF	once	TRBD2	TRBV11-3	TRBJ2-2